This is a list of T cell receptor beta chains from one sample in a study of T cells in Graves' hyperthyroidism and ophthalmopathy. Each CDR3 protein gets one entry after TCRdb re-called the multiplex PCR reads with MiXCR. The data hold about 380,000 distinct CDR3 sequences, with roughly 13% observed a single time. Sample: blood. The receptors here all came from a man between 25 and 39 years old with Graves' hyperthyroidism that later progressed to Graves' ophthalmopathy. The CDR3 runs from the conserved cysteine through the conserved F or W. A D gene is named only where the DNA matches it firmly. Not every row has a clone size; where given, it reads once, few, many or a size class.

d_call: .
j_call: TRBJ2-1
v_call: TRBV7-6
clone_size: many
cdr3_aa: CASSLVSAAYNEQFF
cdr3_nt: TGTGCCAGCAGCTTAGTGTCGGCGGCCTACAATGAGCAGTTCTTC

d_call: .
j_call: TRBJ2-5
v_call: TRBV11-2
clone_size: many
cdr3_aa: CASSFSSSETQYF
cdr3_nt: TGTGCCAGCAGCTTTAGCAGTTCAGAGACCCAGTACTTC

d_call: .
j_call: TRBJ2-1
v_call: TRBV7-9
clone_size: many
cdr3_aa: CASNQLDLMGDNEQFF
cdr3_nt: TGTGCCAGCAACCAACTGGATCTCATGGGGGACAATGAGCAGTTCTTC

d_call: TRBD2
j_call: TRBJ2-5
v_call: TRBV12-3/TRBV12-4
clone_size: many
cdr3_aa: CASSRLAGVETQYF
cdr3_nt: TGTGCCAGCAGTAGGCTAGCGGGGGTAGAGACCCAGTACTTC

d_call: TRBD1
j_call: TRBJ2-7
v_call: TRBV3-1
clone_size: few
cdr3_aa: CASSDKGQGGSYEQYF
cdr3_nt: TGTGCCAGCAGTGATAAGGGACAGGGGGGCTCCTACGAGCAGTACTTC

d_call: .
j_call: TRBJ2-1
v_call: TRBV24-1
clone_size: .
cdr3_aa: CATSDRVNEQFF
cdr3_nt: TGTGCCACCAGTGACAGGGTGAATGAGCAGTTCTTC

d_call: TRBD2
j_call: TRBJ2-7
v_call: TRBV11-1
clone_size: many
cdr3_aa: CASSYSGGEFYEQYF
cdr3_nt: TGTGCCAGCAGCTATAGCGGGGGAGAGTTCTACGAGCAGTACTTC

d_call: TRBD2
j_call: TRBJ2-5
v_call: TRBV15
clone_size: .
cdr3_aa: CATSREAGGWEIQYF
cdr3_nt: TGTGCCACCAGCAGAGAAGCGGGGGGTTGGGAGATCCAGTACTTC

d_call: .
j_call: TRBJ1-4
v_call: TRBV28
clone_size: many
cdr3_aa: CASSLFVTVGNEKLFF
cdr3_nt: TGTGCCAGCAGTTTATTCGTCACAGTAGGTAATGAAAAACTGTTTTTT

d_call: .
j_call: TRBJ2-1
v_call: TRBV7-9
clone_size: .
cdr3_aa: CASSSIAYSLYNEQFF
cdr3_nt: TGTGCCAGCAGCTCAATTGCCTATTCTCTTTACAATGAGCAGTTCTTC

d_call: .
j_call: TRBJ1-4
v_call: TRBV2
clone_size: many
cdr3_aa: CASSDFGAGTNEKLFF
cdr3_nt: TGTGCCAGCAGTGATTTTGGGGCGGGAACTAATGAAAAACTGTTTTTT

d_call: .
j_call: TRBJ1-1
v_call: TRBV14
clone_size: .
cdr3_aa: CASSQGGAGIEAFF
cdr3_nt: TGTGCCAGCAGCCAAGGTGGGGCAGGGATTGAAGCTTTCTTT

d_call: .
j_call: TRBJ1-2
v_call: TRBV11-2
clone_size: many
cdr3_aa: CASSSPRDGIYGYTF
cdr3_nt: TGTGCCAGCAGCTCCCCCCGGGACGGCATCTATGGCTACACCTTC

d_call: TRBD2
j_call: TRBJ2-7
v_call: TRBV18
clone_size: many
cdr3_aa: CASSPGTSGGVQYF
cdr3_nt: TGTGCCAGCTCACCGGGGACTAGCGGGGGAGTGCAGTACTTC

d_call: TRBD1
j_call: TRBJ1-2
v_call: TRBV28
clone_size: many
cdr3_aa: CASSRSGTAGGYTF
cdr3_nt: TGTGCCAGCAGTAGAAGCGGGACAGCCGGGGGCTACACCTTC

d_call: .
j_call: TRBJ2-7
v_call: TRBV6-1
clone_size: many
cdr3_aa: CASDGPSYEQYF
cdr3_nt: TGTGCCAGCGACGGACCATCCTACGAGCAGTACTTC

d_call: TRBD1
j_call: TRBJ1-2
v_call: TRBV11-2
clone_size: many
cdr3_aa: CASSPTGTDSYGYTF
cdr3_nt: TGTGCCAGCAGCCCTACCGGGACAGACAGCTATGGCTACACCTTC